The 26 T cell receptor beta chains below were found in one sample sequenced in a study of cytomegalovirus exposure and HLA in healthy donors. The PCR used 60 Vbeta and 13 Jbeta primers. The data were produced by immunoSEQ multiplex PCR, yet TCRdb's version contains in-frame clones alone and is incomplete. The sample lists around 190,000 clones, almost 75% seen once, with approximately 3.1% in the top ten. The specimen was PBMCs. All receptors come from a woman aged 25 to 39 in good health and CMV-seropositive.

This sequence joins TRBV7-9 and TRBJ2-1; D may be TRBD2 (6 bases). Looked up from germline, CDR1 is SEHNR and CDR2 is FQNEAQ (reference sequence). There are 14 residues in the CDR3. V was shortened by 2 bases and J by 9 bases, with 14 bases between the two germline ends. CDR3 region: CASSLMDYRGEQFF. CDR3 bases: TGTGCCAGCAGCTTAATGGACTATAGGGGTGAGCAGTTCTTC. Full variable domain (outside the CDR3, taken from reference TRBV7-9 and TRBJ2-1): DTGVSQNPRHKITKRGQNVTFRCDPISEHNRLYWYRQTLGQGPEFLTYFQNEAQLEKSRLLSDRFSAERPKGSFSTLEIQRTEQGDSAMYLCASSLMDYRGEQFFGPGTRLTVL.

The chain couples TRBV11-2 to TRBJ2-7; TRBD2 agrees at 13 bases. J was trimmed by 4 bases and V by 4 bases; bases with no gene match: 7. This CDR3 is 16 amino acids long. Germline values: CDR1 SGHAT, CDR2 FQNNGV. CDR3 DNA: TGTGCCAGCAGCTCAGTGGGACTAGCGGGATTGTACGAGCAGTACTTC. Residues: CASSSVGLAGLYEQYF.

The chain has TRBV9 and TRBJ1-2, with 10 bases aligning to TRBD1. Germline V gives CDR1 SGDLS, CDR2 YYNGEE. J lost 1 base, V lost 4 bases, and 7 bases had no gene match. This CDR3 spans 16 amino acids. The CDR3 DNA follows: TGTGCCAGCAGCTCAAGAGGACAGGGGGATAACTATGGCTACACCTTC. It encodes CASSSRGQGDNYGYTF.

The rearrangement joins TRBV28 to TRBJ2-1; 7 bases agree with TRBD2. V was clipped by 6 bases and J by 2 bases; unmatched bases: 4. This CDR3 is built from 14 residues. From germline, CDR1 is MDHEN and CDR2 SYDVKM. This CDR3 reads CASRRGTTYNEQFF. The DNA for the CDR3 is TGTGCCAGCAGGCGGGGGACCACCTACAATGAGCAGTTCTTC.

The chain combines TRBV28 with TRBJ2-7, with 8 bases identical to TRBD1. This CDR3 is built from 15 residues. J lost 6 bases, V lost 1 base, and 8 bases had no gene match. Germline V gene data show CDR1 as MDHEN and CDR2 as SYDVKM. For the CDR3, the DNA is TGTGCCAGCAGTTTATACCGGGACAGGACCATCGAGCAGTACTTC. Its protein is CASSLYRDRTIEQYF.

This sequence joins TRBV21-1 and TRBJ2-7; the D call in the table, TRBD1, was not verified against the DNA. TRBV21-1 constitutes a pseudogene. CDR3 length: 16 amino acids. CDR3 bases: TGTGCCAGCAGCAAAGCCCCGGGACAGGGGGGCGGCGAGCAGTACTTC. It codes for CASSKAPGQGGGEQYF.

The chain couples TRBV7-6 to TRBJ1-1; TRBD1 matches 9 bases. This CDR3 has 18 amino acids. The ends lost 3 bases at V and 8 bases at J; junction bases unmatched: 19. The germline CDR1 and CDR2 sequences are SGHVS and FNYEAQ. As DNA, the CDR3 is TGTGCCAGCAGCTTGACAGGGGGTGAGAGTCGAGTATCTTCGGAAGCTTTCTTT. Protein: CASSLTGGESRVSSEAFF. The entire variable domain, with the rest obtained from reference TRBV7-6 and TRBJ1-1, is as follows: GAGVSQSPRYKVTKRGQDVALRCDPISGHVSLYWYRQALGQGPEFLTYFNYEAQQDKSGLPNDRFSAERPEGSISTLTIQRTEQRDSAMYRCASSLTGGESRVSSEAFFGQGTRLTVV.

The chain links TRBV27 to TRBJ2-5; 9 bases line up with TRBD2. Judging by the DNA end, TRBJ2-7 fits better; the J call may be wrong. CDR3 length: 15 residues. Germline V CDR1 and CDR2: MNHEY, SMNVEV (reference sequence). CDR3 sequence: CASSFGIAGADEQYF. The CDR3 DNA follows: TGTGCCAGCAGTTTCGGGATAGCGGGAGCCGACGAGCAGTACTTC.

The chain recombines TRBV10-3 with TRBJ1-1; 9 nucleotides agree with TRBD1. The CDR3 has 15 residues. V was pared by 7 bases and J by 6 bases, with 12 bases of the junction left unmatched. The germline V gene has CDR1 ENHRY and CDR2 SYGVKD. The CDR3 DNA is TGTGCCATCACGCCGGCACAGGGGGCAACCGCTGAAGCTTTCTTT. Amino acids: CAITPAQGATAEAFF.

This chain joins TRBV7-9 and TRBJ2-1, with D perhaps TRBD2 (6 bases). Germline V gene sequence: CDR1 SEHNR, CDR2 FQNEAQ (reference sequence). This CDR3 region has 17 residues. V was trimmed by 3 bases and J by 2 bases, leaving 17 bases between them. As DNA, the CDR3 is TGTGCCAGCAGCTTTGGTGGCCTAGCGTGGACCTACAATGAGCAGTTCTTC. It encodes CASSFGGLAWTYNEQFF.

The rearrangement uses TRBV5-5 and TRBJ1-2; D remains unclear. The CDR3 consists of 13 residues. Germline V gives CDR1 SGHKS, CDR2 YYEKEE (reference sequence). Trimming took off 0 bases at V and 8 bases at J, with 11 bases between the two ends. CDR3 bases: TGTGCCAGCAGCTTGGTTACAGATAAAGGCTACACCTTC. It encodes CASSLVTDKGYTF.

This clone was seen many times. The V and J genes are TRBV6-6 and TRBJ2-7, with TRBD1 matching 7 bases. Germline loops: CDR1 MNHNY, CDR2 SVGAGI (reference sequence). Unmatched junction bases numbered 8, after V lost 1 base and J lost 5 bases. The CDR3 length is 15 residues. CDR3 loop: CASSYLQQGPHEQYF. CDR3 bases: TGTGCCAGCAGTTACTTACAACAGGGGCCTCACGAGCAGTACTTC.

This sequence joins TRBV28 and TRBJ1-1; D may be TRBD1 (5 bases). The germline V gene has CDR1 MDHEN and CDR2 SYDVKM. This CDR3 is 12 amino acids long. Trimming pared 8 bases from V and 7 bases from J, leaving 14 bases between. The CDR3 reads CASGGGVVEAFF. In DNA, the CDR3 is TGTGCCAGCGGGGGGGGTGTAGTTGAAGCTTTCTTT.

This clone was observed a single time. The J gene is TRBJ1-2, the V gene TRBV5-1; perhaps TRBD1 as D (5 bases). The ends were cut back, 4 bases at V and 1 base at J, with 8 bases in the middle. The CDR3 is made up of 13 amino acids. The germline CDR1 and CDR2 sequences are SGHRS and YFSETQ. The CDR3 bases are TGCGCCAGCAGCCAGGACAATAACTATGGCTACACCTTC. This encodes CASSQDNNYGYTF.

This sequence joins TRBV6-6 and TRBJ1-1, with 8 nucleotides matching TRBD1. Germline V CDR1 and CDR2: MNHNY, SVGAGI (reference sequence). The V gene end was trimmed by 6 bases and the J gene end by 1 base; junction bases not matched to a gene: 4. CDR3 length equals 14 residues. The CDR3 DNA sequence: TGTGCCAGCAGCTCAGGGGGCGGGAACACTGAAGCTTTCTTT. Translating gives CASSSGGGNTEAFF.

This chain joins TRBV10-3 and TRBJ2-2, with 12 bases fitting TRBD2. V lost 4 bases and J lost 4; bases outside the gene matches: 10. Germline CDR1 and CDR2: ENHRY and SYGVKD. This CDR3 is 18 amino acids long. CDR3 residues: CAISASGRAGGSTGELFF. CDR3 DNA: TGTGCCATCAGTGCTAGCGGGAGGGCCGGGGGGAGCACCGGGGAGCTGTTTTTT.

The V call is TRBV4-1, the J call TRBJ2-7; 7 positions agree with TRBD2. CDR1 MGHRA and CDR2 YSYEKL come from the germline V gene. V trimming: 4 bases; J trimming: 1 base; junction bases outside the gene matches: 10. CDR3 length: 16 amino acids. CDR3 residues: CASSPGIAGVSYEQYF. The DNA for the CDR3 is TGCGCCAGCAGCCCAGGAATAGCGGGCGTTTCCTACGAGCAGTACTTC.

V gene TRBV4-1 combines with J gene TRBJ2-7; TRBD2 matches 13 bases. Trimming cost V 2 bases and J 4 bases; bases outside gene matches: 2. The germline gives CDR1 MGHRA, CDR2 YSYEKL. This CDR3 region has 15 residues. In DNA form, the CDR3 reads TGCGCCAGCAGCCAACCGACTAGCGGGAGGTACGAGCAGTACTTC. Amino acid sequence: CASSQPTSGRYEQYF.

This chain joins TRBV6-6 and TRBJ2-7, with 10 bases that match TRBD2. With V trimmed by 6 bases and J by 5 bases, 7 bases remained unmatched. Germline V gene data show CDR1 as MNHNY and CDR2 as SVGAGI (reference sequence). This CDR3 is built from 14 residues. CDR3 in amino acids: CASSRRTSGNEQYF. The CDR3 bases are TGTGCCAGCAGCCGCCGGACTAGCGGCAACGAGCAGTACTTC.

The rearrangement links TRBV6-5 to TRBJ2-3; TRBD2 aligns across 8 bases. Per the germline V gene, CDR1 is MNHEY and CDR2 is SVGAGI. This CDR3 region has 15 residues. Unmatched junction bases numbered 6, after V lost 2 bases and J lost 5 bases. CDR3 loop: CASSYRAGEVDTQYF. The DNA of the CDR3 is TGTGCCAGCAGTTACCGAGCGGGAGAAGTAGATACGCAGTATTTT.

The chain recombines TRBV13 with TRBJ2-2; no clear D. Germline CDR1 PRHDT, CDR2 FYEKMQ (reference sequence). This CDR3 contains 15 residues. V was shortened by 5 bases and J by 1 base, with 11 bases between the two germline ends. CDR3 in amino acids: CASSPDTQNTGELFF. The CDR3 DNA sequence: TGTGCCAGCAGCCCAGACACCCAGAACACCGGGGAGCTGTTTTTT.

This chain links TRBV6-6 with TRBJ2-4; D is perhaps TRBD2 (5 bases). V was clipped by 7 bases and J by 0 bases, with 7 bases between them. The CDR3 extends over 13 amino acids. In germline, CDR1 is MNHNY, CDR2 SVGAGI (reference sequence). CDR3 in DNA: TGTGCCAGCAAAGGACTAGCCAAAAACATTCAGTACTTC. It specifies CASKGLAKNIQYF.

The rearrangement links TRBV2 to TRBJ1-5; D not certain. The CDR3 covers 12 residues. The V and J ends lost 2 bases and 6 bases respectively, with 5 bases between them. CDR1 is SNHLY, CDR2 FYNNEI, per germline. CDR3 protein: CASSEPGQPQHF. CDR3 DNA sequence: TGTGCCAGCAGTGAACCCGGTCAGCCCCAGCATTTT.

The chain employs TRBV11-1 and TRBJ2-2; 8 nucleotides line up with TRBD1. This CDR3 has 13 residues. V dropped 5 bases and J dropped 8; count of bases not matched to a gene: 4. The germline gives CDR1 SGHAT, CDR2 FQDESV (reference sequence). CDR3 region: CASSLQGAGELFF. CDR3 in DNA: TGTGCCAGCAGCCTCCAGGGGGCAGGGGAGCTGTTTTTT.

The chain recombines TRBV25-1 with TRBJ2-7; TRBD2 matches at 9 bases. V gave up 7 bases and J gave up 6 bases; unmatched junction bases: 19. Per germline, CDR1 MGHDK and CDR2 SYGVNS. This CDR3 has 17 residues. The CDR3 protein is CASTPNREAGGATEQYF. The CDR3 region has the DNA TGTGCCAGCACCCCGAACCGGGAGGCGGGAGGGGCGACCGAGCAGTACTTC.

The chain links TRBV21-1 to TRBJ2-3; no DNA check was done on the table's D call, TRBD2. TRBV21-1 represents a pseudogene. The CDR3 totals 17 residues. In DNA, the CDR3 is TGTGCCAGCAGCACCCGTCGGACTAGCGGGAGGTTTTATACGCAGTATTTT. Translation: CASSTRRTSGRFYTQYF.